This T cell receptor (beta chain) emerged from a study of T cell responses to AZD1222 COVID-19 vaccine. Sequencing used immunoSEQ multiplex PCR; TCRdb keeps in-frame clones, though not all of them. The data show 150,000 to 190,000 clones, more than 85% seen once. The study pooled second doses at about 4 or about 12 weeks. The CDR3 totals 15 residues. V was shortened by 0 bases and J by 4 bases, with 10 bases between the two germline ends. Per germline, CDR1 SGHRS and CDR2 YFSETQ. This TCR derives from an adult who received the AZD1222 COVID-19 vaccine. The source material was peripheral blood, sampled 28 days after the second AZD1222 dose. The chain combines TRBV5-1 with TRBJ1-4, with a weak D call TRBD1 (5 bases). CDR3 residues: CASSLGGTFNEKLFF. CDR3 sequence (DNA): TGCGCCAGCAGCTTGGGCGGGACGTTTAATGAAAAACTGTTTTTT. The whole variable domain, remainder taken from reference TRBV5-1 and TRBJ1-4, is KAGVTQTPRYLIKTRGQQVTLSCSPISGHRSVSWYQQTPGQGLQFLFEYFSETQRNKGNFPGRFSGRQFSNSRSEMNVSTLELGDSALYLCASSLGGTFNEKLFFGSGTQLSVL.